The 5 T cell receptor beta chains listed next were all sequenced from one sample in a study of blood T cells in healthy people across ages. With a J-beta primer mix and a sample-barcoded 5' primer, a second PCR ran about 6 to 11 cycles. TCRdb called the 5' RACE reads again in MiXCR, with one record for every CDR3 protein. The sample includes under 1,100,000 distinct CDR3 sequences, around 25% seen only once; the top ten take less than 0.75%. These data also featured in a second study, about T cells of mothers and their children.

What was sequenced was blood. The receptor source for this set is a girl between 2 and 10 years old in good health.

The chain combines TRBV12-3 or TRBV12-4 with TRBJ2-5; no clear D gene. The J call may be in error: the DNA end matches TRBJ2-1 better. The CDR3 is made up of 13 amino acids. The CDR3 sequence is CASSADGVGEQFF. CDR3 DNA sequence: TGTGCCAGCAGTGCCGACGGTGTAGGTGAGCAGTTCTTC.

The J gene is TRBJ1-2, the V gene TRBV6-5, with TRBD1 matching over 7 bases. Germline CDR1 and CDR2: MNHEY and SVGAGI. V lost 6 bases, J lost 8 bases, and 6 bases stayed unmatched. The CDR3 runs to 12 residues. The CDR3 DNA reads TGTGCCAGCAGCGAAACAGGGGTCGGCTACACCTTC. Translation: CASSETGVGYTF.

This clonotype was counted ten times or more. The CDR3 spells CASSPGQGAGDTQYF. The CDR3 nucleotides are TGTGCCAGCTCACCAGGACAGGGGGCCGGAGATACGCAGTATTTT. This chain joins TRBV18 and TRBJ2-3; 11 bases line up with TRBD1. Germline V gene data show CDR1 as KGHSH and CDR2 as LQKENI. V dropped 2 bases and J dropped 5; count of bases not matched to a gene: 3. The CDR3 extends over 15 amino acids.

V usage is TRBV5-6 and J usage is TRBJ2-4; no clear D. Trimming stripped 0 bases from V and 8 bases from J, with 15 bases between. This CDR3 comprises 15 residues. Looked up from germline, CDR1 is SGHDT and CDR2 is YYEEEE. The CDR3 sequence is CASSLVRLVGHIQYF. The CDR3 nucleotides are TGTGCCAGCAGCTTGGTTCGGCTAGTCGGGCACATTCAGTACTTC.

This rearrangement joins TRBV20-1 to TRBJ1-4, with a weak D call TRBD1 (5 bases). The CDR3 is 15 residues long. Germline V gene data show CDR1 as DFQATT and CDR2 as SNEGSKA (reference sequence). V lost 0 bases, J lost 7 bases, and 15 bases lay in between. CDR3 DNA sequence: TGCAGTGCTAGAGATCGACGGGGGGTCCGTGAAAAACTGTTTTTT. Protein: CSARDRRGVREKLFF.